This TCR beta chain was found in a study of radiotherapy plus CTLA-4 blockade in lung cancer. This CDR3 contains 15 residues. V lost 6 bases to trimming and J lost 0 bases, with 12 bases between them. Germline-derived CDR1 and CDR2 are MDHEN and SYDVKM. This clone was recorded a few times. Assay: immunoSEQ multiplex PCR; the TCRdb copy retains only in-frame clones and omits some. The sample holds 90,000 or so clones, around 82% seen once. This specimen was peripheral blood, taken from a patient treated with radiotherapy plus ipilimumab. The rearrangement joins TRBV28 to TRBJ2-1; D is uncertain. The TCR sequence derives from a human donor with non-small cell lung cancer who had stable disease on radiotherapy plus ipilimumab. The CDR3 DNA sequence: TGTGCCAGCAGGGAAAAGGTGAGCTCCTACAATGAGCAGTTCTTC. It yields the protein CASREKVSSYNEQFF. Complete variable domain (other parts from reference TRBV28 and TRBJ2-1): DVKVTQSSRYLVKRTGEKVFLECVQDMDHENMFWYRQDPGLGLRLIYFSYDVKMKEKGDIPEGYSVSREKKERFSLILESASTNQTSMYLCASREKVSSYNEQFFGPGTRLTVL.